The 5 T cell receptor beta chains reported below all come from one sample, sequenced in a study of blood T cell repertoires in COVID-19. Data came from immunoSEQ multiplex PCR; TCRdb stores just in-frame clones and leaves some out. The table has about 470,000 clones, approximately 86% seen once. The sample consisted of PBMCs or T cells enriched from blood (not recorded which). The receptors were gathered from a woman in her late teens or twenties who had recovered from COVID-19.

V usage is TRBV9 and J usage is TRBJ1-1; D remains ambiguous. Germline values: CDR1 SGDLS, CDR2 YYNGEE. The CDR3 length is 15 residues. Trimming pared 6 bases from V and 1 base from J, leaving 16 bases between. CDR3 amino acids: CASTPWSTANTEAFF. As DNA, the CDR3 is TGTGCCAGCACCCCTTGGTCAACAGCGAACACTGAAGCTTTCTTT. Looking up the rest from reference TRBV9 and TRBJ1-1 gives the full variable domain: DSGVTQTPKHLITATGQRVTLRCSPRSGDLSVYWYQQSLDQGLQFLIQYYNGEERAKGNILERFSAQQFPDLHSELNLSSLELGDSALYFCASTPWSTANTEAFFGQGTRLTVV.

The chain uses TRBV30 and TRBJ2-7; the D gene is possibly TRBD1 (7 bases). The germline V and J ends were trimmed by 4 bases and 2 bases, with 15 bases remaining between them. This CDR3 region has 14 residues. The germline V gene encodes CDR1 GTSNPN and CDR2 SVGIG (reference sequence). The CDR3 bases are TGTGCCTGGAATCCCGCAGGGGGGACCTACGAGCAGTACTTC. Translating it yields CAWNPAGGTYEQYF.

This clone appeared once. The V and J genes are TRBV3-1 (or the pseudogene TRBV3-2) and TRBJ1-4; D possibly corresponds to TRBD1 (5 bases). The CDR3 covers 17 residues. CDR1 LGHDT and CDR2 YNNKEL come from the germline V gene (reference sequence). Trimming cost V 4 bases and J 8 bases, with 23 bases left between them. CDR3 sequence (DNA): TGTGCCAGCAGCCCCTTTGGGGGAGGGCTTCGGGGAGAAAAACTGTTTTTT. Translated: CASSPFGGGLRGEKLFF.

The chain couples TRBV6-5 to TRBJ2-7, with 11 bases matching TRBD1. Losses at the gene ends were 7 bases for V and 3 bases for J; bases not matched to a gene: 8. Germline values: CDR1 MNHEY, CDR2 SVGAGI. CDR3 length: 15 amino acids. The chain's CDR3 is CASTGRGTGGYEQYF. The CDR3 nucleotides read TGTGCCAGCACCGGCCGAGGGACAGGGGGCTACGAGCAGTACTTC.

CDR3 residues: CASSQGYSADTQYF. The CDR3 coding sequence is TGTGCCAGCAGCCAGGGATATAGCGCAGATACGCAGTATTTT. The V gene is TRBV3-1 (or the pseudogene TRBV3-2), the J gene TRBJ2-3, with TRBD2 as a possible D gene (5 bases). V gave up 3 bases and J gave up 4 bases, with 11 bases separating them. The CDR3 is made up of 14 amino acids. Germline CDR1 LGHDT, CDR2 YNNKEL (reference sequence).